This T cell receptor (beta chain) stems from a study of blood T cell repertoires in COVID-19. After removal of 6 bases from V and 0 bases from J, the junction contained 2 bases not matched to a gene. This CDR3 is 13 amino acids long. Per the germline V gene, CDR1 is ENHRY and CDR2 is SYGVKD. Profiling relied on immunoSEQ multiplex PCR, and the TCRdb table lists in-frame clones only, not all of them. The table lists some 190,000 clones, roughly 85% of them singletons. The chain links TRBV10-3 to TRBJ2-7; 7 positions agree with TRBD1. This clonotype was obtained from a woman in her sixties with acute or convalescent COVID-19. Sequencing input: peripheral blood. CDR3 nucleotides: TGTGCCATCAGCCGGGACAGCTCCTACGAGCAGTACGTC. It specifies CAISRDSSYEQYV.